The 20 T cell receptor beta chains below come from one sample, sequenced in a study of human T cells and chemical hapten exposure. This sample's time point: pre-sensitization, week 0. Treatment: therapeutic diphenylcyclopropenone sensitization with weekly scalp DPC. Each CDR3 protein gets one entry after TCRdb re-called the RACE reads with MiXCR. This table holds about 300,000 distinct CDR3 sequences, about 5% found once. The specimen comprised whole blood, sampled in connection with sensitization to the hapten diphenylcyclopropenone (DPC). These receptors originate from a woman under 30 with alopecia areata. Some clones in this sample may be carry-over from other donors' samples.

In this sample, this clonotype turned up many times. The V and J genes are TRBV7-9 and TRBJ2-5, with D perhaps matching TRBD1 (5 bases). The germline V gene encodes CDR1 SEHNR and CDR2 FQNEAQ (reference sequence). The CDR3 covers 14 residues. Trimming took off 3 bases at V and 4 bases at J, with 12 bases between the two ends. The CDR3 loop reads CASSFYTGGETQYF. The CDR3 bases are TGTGCCAGCAGCTTCTATACAGGTGGAGAGACCCAGTACTTC.

Turning to this clonotype: This may be a read error, as it is one base from a much larger clone. Here the CDR3 omits its conserved ending phenylalanine or tryptophan, so a read error is the likely source. The V and J genes are TRBV2 and TRBJ1-1; TRBD1 aligns across 9 bases. The CDR3 sequence is 15 residues long. After removal of 6 bases from V and 1 base from J, the junction contained 6 bases not matched to a gene. The germline CDR1 and CDR2 sequences are SNHLY and FYNNEI. CDR3 DNA sequence: TGTGCCAGCAGCCTACAGGGGGCGCGGAACACTGAAGCTTTCCTT. This gives the protein CASSLQGARNTEAFL.

This clonotype has ten or more counts. The chain has TRBV12-3 or TRBV12-4 and TRBJ1-3; TRBD1 matches 8 bases. V lost 6 bases, J lost 0 bases, and 7 bases stayed unmatched. The CDR3 covers 16 residues. CDR3 protein: CASRLGQVNSGNTIYF. CDR3 DNA: TGTGCCAGCAGACTGGGACAGGTCAACTCTGGAAACACCATATATTTT.

The sample holds a few counts of this clonotype. The CDR3 DNA reads as TGTGCCAGCAGGAGATCGGGACTAGACCCCTACGAGCAGTACTTC. Its translation: CASRRSGLDPYEQYF. The chain has TRBV27 and TRBJ2-7; 8 nucleotides match TRBD2. Germline assignment: CDR1 MNHEY and CDR2 SMNVEV (reference sequence). The J segment lost 2 bases and the V segment lost 6 bases, leaving 9 bases of the junction unmatched. The CDR3 covers 15 residues.

This rearrangement joins TRBV28 to TRBJ2-3, with D tentatively TRBD2 (6 bases). V was cut by 2 bases and J by 1 base, with 13 bases left in between. CDR1 and CDR2 (germline): MDHEN, SYDVKM. The CDR3 has 16 residues. The CDR3 loop is CASSLMGGLRTDTQYF. CDR3 nucleotide sequence: TGTGCCAGCAGTTTAATGGGGGGATTGCGCACAGATACGCAGTATTTT.

This clonotype was detected ten times or more. The chain carries TRBV20-1 and TRBJ2-3; 12 bases are shared with TRBD2. The V gene end was trimmed by 4 bases and the J gene end by 5 bases; junction bases not matched to a gene: 7. The CDR3 is 15 amino acids. CDR1 DFQATT and CDR2 SNEGSKA come from the germline V gene (reference sequence). CDR3 DNA sequence: TGCAGTGCTATCCTAGCGGGGGGGCGTCAAGATACGCAGTATTTT. As protein: CSAILAGGRQDTQYF.

The rearrangement links TRBV24-1 to TRBJ2-2; TRBD1 matches 7 bases. Germline V gives CDR1 KGHDR, CDR2 SFDVKD. The length of the CDR3 is 16 residues. V lost 4 bases, J lost 1 base, and 5 bases stayed unmatched. This CDR3 reads CATSESDRENTGELFF. For the CDR3, the DNA is TGTGCCACCAGTGAGTCCGACAGGGAGAACACCGGGGAGCTGTTTTTT.

This clonotype came up many times. The chain joins TRBV3-1 to TRBJ2-1, with 11 bases fitting TRBD1. The germline gives CDR1 LGHDT, CDR2 YNNKEL (reference sequence). Trimming removed 4 bases from V and 7 bases from J; junction bases left unmatched: 6. There are 15 residues in the CDR3. The CDR3 loop is CASSRGQGAGNEQFF. In DNA form, the CDR3 reads TGTGCCAGCAGCCGCGGACAGGGGGCGGGTAATGAGCAGTTCTTC.

The J gene is TRBJ2-2, the V gene TRBV5-1; D unclear. Germline V gene lookup returns CDR1 SGHRS and CDR2 YFSETQ. CDR3 length equals 16 residues. Trimming shortened V by 1 base and J by 1 base, and 11 bases separated the two germline ends. This CDR3 is CASSLLGQVNTGELFF. The CDR3 DNA sequence: TGCGCCAGCAGCTTGTTAGGGCAAGTGAACACCGGGGAGCTGTTTTTT.

This clonotype was picked up many times. This chain links TRBV7-9 with TRBJ2-4, with 10 bases identical to TRBD2. The CDR3 covers 17 residues. CDR1 and CDR2 from the germline V gene are SEHNR and FQNEAQ (reference sequence). V shed 2 bases and J 0 bases; nucleotides not matched to a gene: 4. The CDR3 DNA reads TGTGCCAGCAGCTTACAGCGGGGGGGCCTAGCCAAAAACATTCAGTACTTC. Protein: CASSLQRGGLAKNIQYF.

This clonotype was counted ten times or more. The chain employs TRBV29-1 and TRBJ1-1; D perhaps matches TRBD1 (5 bases). Germline CDR1 is SQVTM and CDR2 is ANQGSEA. The germline V and J ends were trimmed by 2 bases and 5 bases, with 15 bases remaining between them. CDR3 size: 14 residues. CDR3 nucleotides: TGCAGCGTTGAACCAAGACAGTCGTCTACTGAAGCTTTCTTT. Translation: CSVEPRQSSTEAFF.

In its sample, this clonotype was seen a few times. The chain recombines TRBV15 with TRBJ1-4; 8 positions agree with TRBD1. Germline V gene sequence: CDR1 LNHNV, CDR2 YYDKDF (reference sequence). V was pared by 3 bases and J by 8 bases, with 2 bases of the junction left unmatched. The CDR3 spans 13 residues. The CDR3 here is CATSRDRAEKLFF. Written as DNA, the CDR3 is TGTGCCACCAGCAGGGACAGGGCGGAAAAACTGTTTTTT.

The V and J genes are TRBV7-3 and TRBJ2-3; unclear D gene. Germline values: CDR1 SGHTA, CDR2 FQGTGA. This CDR3 has 14 residues. V was cut by 5 bases and J by 0 bases, with 9 bases left in between. CDR3 nucleotide sequence: TGTGCCAGCAGCATACAGCCTAGCACAGATACGCAGTATTTT. It is translated as CASSIQPSTDTQYF.

This clonotype came up many times. The rearrangement links TRBV6-2 or TRBV6-3 to TRBJ1-4; D gene unclear. This CDR3 spans 15 amino acids. V lost 4 bases and J lost 7, with 16 bases in between. Germline CDR1 MNHEY, CDR2 SVGEGT. Written as DNA, the CDR3 is TGTGCCAGCAGTTCTGGGAGCAACAGCGGTGAAAAACTGTTTTTT. Protein product: CASSSGSNSGEKLFF.

This chain uses TRBV6-1 with TRBJ2-7; D may be TRBD1 (5 bases). CDR1 and CDR2 from the germline V gene are MNHNS and SASEGT. Trimming took off 6 bases at V and 3 bases at J, with 9 bases between the two ends. CDR3 length: 12 amino acids. The CDR3 nucleotides read TGTGCCAGCAGGAGACAGAGCTACGAGCAGTACTTC. Translating gives CASRRQSYEQYF.

This clonotype was seen at least ten times. The chain is built from TRBV25-1 and TRBJ2-2, with D hard to call. Germline V gene lookup returns CDR1 MGHDK and CDR2 SYGVNS. The CDR3 consists of 14 residues. V was cut by 9 bases and J by 1 base, with 12 bases left in between. Here the CDR3 reads CASGLEWNTGELFF. CDR3 in DNA: TGTGCCAGTGGTCTGGAGTGGAACACCGGGGAGCTGTTTTTT.

Ten or more counts support this clonotype. This chain's CDR3 is CASGNTGVSAKNIQYF. CDR3 coding DNA: TGTGCTAGTGGCAATACAGGGGTATCCGCCAAAAACATTCAGTACTTC. The J gene is TRBJ2-4, the V gene TRBV12-5, with 7 bases aligning to TRBD1. V dropped 6 bases and J dropped 1; count of bases not matched to a gene: 9. CDR1 LGHNT and CDR2 FRNRAP come from the germline V gene. The CDR3 has 16 residues.

This clonotype showed up just a few times. The chain recombines TRBV7-6 with TRBJ1-5; a possible D gene is TRBD1 (5 bases). Germline V gives CDR1 SGHVS, CDR2 FNYEAQ. This CDR3 has 13 amino acids. Trimming took 3 bases from V and 6 from J, leaving 9 bases between them. The CDR3, as DNA: TGTGCCAGCAGCTTGGGGGTTGTTCAGCCCCAGCATTTT. It is translated as CASSLGVVQPQHF.

In its sample, this clonotype was seen many times. The chain is built from TRBV4-3 and TRBJ2-2; weak D call: TRBD1 (6 bases). The CDR3 totals 16 residues. With 6 bases removed from V and 2 bases from J, the gap between germline ends came to 16 bases. The V gene's germline CDR1 is LGHNA and CDR2 YSLEER. The CDR3 DNA reads TGCGCCAGCAGACCAGATACAGGGTCCAACACCGGGGAGCTGTTTTTT. Translation: CASRPDTGSNTGELFF.

This clonotype was observed many times. CDR3 in amino acids: CASSFTSQETQYF. CDR3 DNA: TGTGCCAGCAGTTTTACATCCCAAGAGACCCAGTACTTC. This chain uses TRBV12-3 or TRBV12-4 with TRBJ2-5; D not certain. CDR3 length: 13 residues. V lost 3 bases, J lost 1 base, and 6 bases lay in between.